Included here is one T cell receptor beta chain sequence, with context. Its specificity is not known. The PCR used 60 Vbeta and 13 Jbeta primers. Method: immunoSEQ multiplex PCR; TCRdb's copy keeps in-frame clones and lacks some. The table has some 170,000 clones, roughly four fifths seen once. V lost 3 bases, J lost 4 bases, and 20 bases stayed unmatched. This CDR3 has 20 amino acids. Germline V CDR1 and CDR2: MGHRA, YSYEKL. This sample was taken from a study of cytomegalovirus exposure and HLA in healthy donors. Points from the study as a whole: Generally TCR sequences proved uncommon, though certain public TCRs appeared in numerous donors. Later analysis revealed greater clonal expansion in HLA-associated TCR beta chains than in equally common others. Reports state that TCR beta sequences accurately predicted most subjects' HLA-A and HLA-B alleles.

This clonotype was sampled from a male donor in good health and CMV-seronegative. V usage is TRBV4-1 and J usage is TRBJ1-4; 7 nucleotides agree with TRBD1. Sequenced sample: PBMCs. The CDR3 region has the DNA TGCGCCAGCAGCCAGCCCCGGACAGGCTACCTCCCCCGTAGTAATGAAAAACTGTTTTTT. Translated: CASSQPRTGYLPRSNEKLFF.